Shown below are 21 T cell receptor beta chains from a single sample sequenced in a study of T-cell memory formation after mild COVID-19. TCRdb reanalysed the 5' RACE reads using MiXCR and keeps one entry per CDR3 protein. Among around 160,000 distinct CDR3 sequences listed, 9.5% to 13% were seen once. Sequencing was performed on PBMCs or a T cell subset sorted from them (not recorded which). Every receptor here comes from a man aged 18 to 30 who had mild COVID-19 (a few samples of this study predate the infection). Cell type and time point are not known.

This chain uses TRBV5-4 with TRBJ2-3; 10 bases agree with TRBD2. Looked up from germline, CDR1 is SGHNT and CDR2 is YYREEE (reference sequence). Losses at the gene ends were 4 bases for V and 5 bases for J; bases not matched to a gene: 4. This CDR3 is 14 amino acids long. DNA of the CDR3: TGTGCCAGCAGCCCCCTAGCGGGGGAAGATACGCAGTATTTT. Its protein product is CASSPLAGEDTQYF.

This clonotype showed up just a few times. The chain uses TRBV7-9 and TRBJ2-1; the D gene could be TRBD1 or TRBD2 (5 bases each). V dropped 5 bases and J dropped 9 bases, with 17 bases sitting between them. This CDR3 comprises 14 residues. Per the germline V gene, CDR1 is SEHNR and CDR2 is FQNEAQ (reference sequence). In DNA form, the CDR3 reads TGTGCCAGCAGCACACGGGACGGAAAGCGTGAGCAGTTCTTC. This gives the protein CASSTRDGKREQFF.

This clonotype turned up a few times. V and J are TRBV6-1 and TRBJ2-7; unclear D gene. This CDR3 has 13 residues. V was pared by 0 bases and J by 7 bases, with 10 bases between. The germline V gene encodes CDR1 MNHNS and CDR2 SASEGT. CDR3 sequence: CASSEAVLTEQYV. The DNA of the CDR3 is TGTGCCAGCAGTGAAGCTGTCCTGACGGAGCAGTACGTC.

This clonotype was observed a handful of times. V and J are TRBV29-1 and TRBJ1-1, with D perhaps TRBD1 (5 bases). Germline V gene sequence: CDR1 SQVTM, CDR2 ANQGSEA. Trimming cost V 4 bases and J 4 bases, with 10 bases left between them. The CDR3 spans 12 residues. The CDR3 nucleotides read TGCAGCGTTGCAACAGGTCGCACTGAAGCTTTCTTT. Its protein product is CSVATGRTEAFF.

This clonotype has ten or more counts. V is TRBV20-1 and J is TRBJ1-1; D might be TRBD1 (5 bases). The V and J ends lost 3 bases and 6 bases respectively, with 17 bases between them. The germline V gene has CDR1 DFQATT and CDR2 SNEGSKA (reference sequence). The CDR3 consists of 14 residues. CDR3 sequence reads: CSASGTGGFPEAFF. The CDR3 coding sequence is TGCAGTGCTAGTGGGACCGGGGGGTTCCCTGAAGCTTTCTTT.

By share of the sample, this clonotype is large. The V and J genes are TRBV7-9 and TRBJ2-5; D possibly uses TRBD1 or TRBD2 (5 bases each). This CDR3 contains 13 residues. V lost 1 base, J lost 5 bases, and 8 bases lay in between. From germline, CDR1 is SEHNR and CDR2 FQNEAQ (reference sequence). CDR3 DNA: TGTGCCAGCAGCTTAGTTGGGACGGAGACCCAGTACTTC. Amino acid sequence: CASSLVGTETQYF.

This chain connects TRBV12-3 or TRBV12-4 to TRBJ2-1, with 7 nucleotides matching TRBD1. The CDR3 runs to 14 residues. With V trimmed by 2 bases and J by 7 bases, 5 bases remained unmatched. CDR3 DNA: TGTGCCAGCAGTTTACAGGGGGTAGATAATGAGCAGTTCTTC. Translation: CASSLQGVDNEQFF.

The chain combines TRBV7-9 with TRBJ2-1, with D perhaps matching TRBD1 or TRBD2 (6 bases each). Looked up from germline, CDR1 is SEHNR and CDR2 is FQNEAQ (reference sequence). The CDR3 loop spans 16 amino acids. V lost 3 bases, J lost 7 bases, and 19 bases lay in between. CDR3 sequence: CASSFINPGARNEQFF. The DNA for the CDR3 is TGTGCCAGCAGCTTTATAAACCCGGGGGCGAGGAATGAGCAGTTCTTC.

The chain combines TRBV19 with TRBJ2-5; perhaps D is TRBD1 or TRBD2 (6 bases each). Germline V gene data show CDR1 as LNHDA and CDR2 as SQIVND (reference sequence). The CDR3 runs 17 residues. Trimming stripped 6 bases from V and 4 bases from J, with 24 bases between. In DNA, the CDR3 is TGTGCCAGTAGCCCTTTCAATTCGGGGGCAGCGGGAGAGACCCAGTACTTC. Translated: CASSPFNSGAAGETQYF. Full variable domain (rest looked up from reference TRBV19 and TRBJ2-5): DGGITQSPKYLFRKEGQNVTLSCEQNLNHDAMYWYRQDPGQGLRLIYYSQIVNDFQKGDIAEGYSVSREKKESFPLTVTSAQKNPTAFYLCASSPFNSGAAGETQYFGPGTRLLVL.

This clonotype was detected a few times. J is TRBJ2-4 and V is TRBV20-1, with 9 bases matching TRBD1. The CDR3 spans 14 residues. Looked up from germline, CDR1 is DFQATT and CDR2 is SNEGSKA (reference sequence). This chain's CDR3 is CSQNRGPSGNIQYF. CDR3 in DNA: TGCAGCCAAAACAGGGGGCCCTCAGGAAACATTCAGTACTTC.

This clonotype was counted only a few times. This chain connects TRBV7-2 to TRBJ1-5, with D possibly TRBD1 on 5 matching bases. The germline V gene encodes CDR1 SGHTA and CDR2 FQGNSA. The CDR3 is 15 amino acids. Trimming shortened V by 3 bases and J by 1 base, and 10 bases separated the two germline ends. The CDR3 spells CASSFAGTSNQPQHF. The CDR3 DNA is TGTGCCAGCAGCTTTGCAGGGACGAGCAATCAGCCCCAGCATTTT.

V is TRBV4-1 and J is TRBJ1-5; D gene uncertain. There are 14 residues in the CDR3. Germline assignment: CDR1 MGHRA and CDR2 YSYEKL. V shed 3 bases and J shed 7 bases, with 13 bases lying between them. The chain's CDR3 is CASSQAGSPQPQHF. The CDR3 DNA reads as TGCGCCAGCAGCCAGGCGGGATCCCCCCAGCCCCAGCATTTT.

This chain connects TRBV5-5 to TRBJ2-1, with D possibly being TRBD2 (6 bases). Germline lookup yields CDR1 SGHKS and CDR2 YYEKEE (reference sequence). The CDR3 extends over 15 amino acids. V lost 4 bases, J lost 9 bases, and 20 bases lay in between. CDR3: CASSLLGTFTSEQFF. CDR3 DNA: TGTGCCAGCAGCCTCCTAGGGACTTTTACCAGTGAGCAGTTCTTC.

The chain is built from TRBV6-1 and TRBJ2-7; D is uncertain. There are 14 residues in the CDR3. V dropped 0 bases and J dropped 1 base, with 7 bases sitting between them. Germline V gene lookup returns CDR1 MNHNS and CDR2 SASEGT. The CDR3, as DNA: TGTGCCAGCAGTGAAGCGGGCGGATCCTACGAGCAGTACGTC. Protein product: CASSEAGGSYEQYV.

Of note for this clonotype: This may be a read error: a much more frequent sequence differs by one nucleotide. The chain combines TRBV20-1 with TRBJ1-6, with D hard to call. Germline-derived CDR1 and CDR2 are DFQATT and SNEGSKA (reference sequence). The CDR3 extends over 12 amino acids. The ends were cut back, 2 bases at V and 8 bases at J, with 7 bases in the middle. The DNA of the CDR3 is TGCAGTGCTAGAACCAGGTATTCACCCCTCCACTTT. This gives the protein CSARTRYSPLHF.

The V and J genes are TRBV5-4 and TRBJ2-7; unclear D gene. The CDR3 extends over 10 amino acids. Germline V gives CDR1 SGHNT, CDR2 YYREEE (reference sequence). Trimming took off 10 bases at V and 0 bases at J, with 5 bases between the two ends. CDR3 residues: CAGYSYEQYF. The CDR3 DNA is TGTGCCGGCTACTCCTACGAGCAGTACTTC.

This clonotype was recorded many times. J is TRBJ1-2 and V is TRBV5-4; D possibly corresponds to TRBD1 (5 bases). V was clipped by 4 bases and J by 4 bases, with 17 bases between them. Looked up from germline, CDR1 is SGHNT and CDR2 is YYREEE (reference sequence). The CDR3 totals 15 residues. The CDR3 loop reads CASSPDRTLFYGYTF. CDR3 DNA sequence: TGTGCCAGCAGCCCGGACCGGACACTTTTCTATGGCTACACCTTC.

A few counts support this clonotype. The V gene is TRBV7-9, the J gene TRBJ2-5; D ambiguous. CDR3 length equals 14 residues. Per the germline V gene, CDR1 is SEHNR and CDR2 is FQNEAQ (reference sequence). With 5 bases removed from V and 5 bases from J, the gap between germline ends came to 15 bases. The CDR3 loop reads CASSPSAYRETQYF. The CDR3, as DNA: TGTGCCAGCAGCCCTTCGGCATATCGGGAGACCCAGTACTTC.

This clonotype was counted a few times. The V call is TRBV5-6, the J call TRBJ2-7, with D tentatively TRBD2 (5 bases). The CDR3 has 15 residues. CDR1 is SGHDT and CDR2 is YYEEEE in the germline V gene. V lost 4 bases and J 2 bases, leaving 16 bases between the germline ends. The CDR3 coding sequence is TGTGCCAGCAGCCCGTCCCCTGGGCGGGCCTACGAGCAGTACGTC. Protein sequence: CASSPSPGRAYEQYV.

This clonotype has only a few counts. The V and J genes are TRBV6-2 or TRBV6-3 and TRBJ1-6, with D uncertain. V lost 6 bases, J lost 9 bases, and 6 bases lay in between. Germline V gene data show CDR1 as MNHEY and CDR2 as SVGEGT. This CDR3 region has 11 residues. The CDR3 nucleotides are TGTGCCAGCAGGGATTTTTCACCCCTCCACTTT. It codes for CASRDFSPLHF.

This clonotype was seen only a few times. The chain links TRBV7-9 to TRBJ2-3; 8 nucleotides agree with TRBD2. Germline CDR1 and CDR2: SEHNR and FQNEAQ (reference sequence). V lost 1 base to trimming and J lost 8 bases; unmatched junction nucleotides: 17. This CDR3 has 18 amino acids. The CDR3 region is CASSLGLAGPMIETTQYF. CDR3 nucleotide sequence: TGTGCCAGCAGCTTAGGCCTAGCGGGCCCTATGATAGAAACTACGCAGTATTTT.